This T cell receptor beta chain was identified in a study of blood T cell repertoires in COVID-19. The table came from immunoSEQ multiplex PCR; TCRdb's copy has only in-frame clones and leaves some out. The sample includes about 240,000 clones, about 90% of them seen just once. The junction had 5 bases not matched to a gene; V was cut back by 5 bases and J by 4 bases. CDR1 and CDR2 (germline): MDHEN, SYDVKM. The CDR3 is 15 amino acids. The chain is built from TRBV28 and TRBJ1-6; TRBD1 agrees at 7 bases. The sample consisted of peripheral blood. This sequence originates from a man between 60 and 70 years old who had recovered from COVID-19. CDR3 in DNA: TGTGCCAGCAGTGGGACAGAAAGATATAATTCACCCCTCCACTTT. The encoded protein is CASSGTERYNSPLHF.